The 30 T cell receptor beta chains reported below all come from one sample, sequenced in a study of monozygotic twins with inflammatory bowel disease. TCRdb re-called the 5' RACE reads and gives one entry per CDR3 protein, without DNA. The sample features some 190,000 distinct CDR3 sequences, with 7.5% to 9.5% in its top ten. Sequences were obtained from blood. All receptors come from a human donor with ulcerative colitis or Crohn's disease, or a healthy co-twin of an affected twin (not recorded which).

This chain's CDR3 is CASSLENGIISGYTF. The chain carries TRBV7-2 and TRBJ1-2. This CDR3 contains 15 residues. Germline CDR1 SGHTA, CDR2 FQGNSA.

This chain uses TRBV7-9 with TRBJ1-5. This CDR3 region has 12 residues. Looked up from germline, CDR1 is SEHNR and CDR2 is FQNEAQ (reference sequence). The CDR3 reads CASAKEDQPQHF.

This chain links TRBV24-1 with TRBJ2-1; TCRdb indicates TRBD2, and absent DNA this call remains unverified. The CDR3 length is 18 residues. CDR1 and CDR2 (germline): KGHDR, SFDVKD. Here the CDR3 reads CATSDGASGSRGYNEQFF.

The rearrangement links TRBV10-3 to TRBJ2-1; there is no DNA to check the TCRdb D call of TRBD1. CDR3 length equals 15 residues. The germline gives CDR1 ENHRY, CDR2 SYGVKD. CDR3 residues: CAISELGRGYNEQFF.

This rearrangement joins TRBV5-1 to TRBJ2-5; TCRdb designates TRBD1, a call that cannot be tested without DNA. The CDR3 totals 13 residues. The germline CDR1 and CDR2 sequences are SGHRS and YFSETQ. This CDR3 reads CASSLGQEKTQYF.

The V gene is TRBV20-1, the J gene TRBJ1-5; TCRdb reports TRBD1, a call that lacks DNA to check it against. This CDR3 has 14 amino acids. CDR1 is DFQATT and CDR2 is SNEGSKA in the germline V gene (reference sequence). CDR3 protein: CSALKDRDNQPQHF.

The chain combines TRBV11-2 with TRBJ2-3; TCRdb lists TRBD2, though no DNA is available to test this call. The CDR3 is made up of 14 amino acids. Per germline, CDR1 SGHAT and CDR2 FQNNGV. CDR3 amino acids: CASSVGLFTDTQYF.

The chain has TRBV7-9 and TRBJ1-4. CDR1 and CDR2 from the germline V gene are SEHNR and FQNEAQ (reference sequence). This CDR3 region has 14 residues. Here the CDR3 reads CASSSRATNEKLFF.

The chain joins TRBV7-6 to TRBJ2-1; TCRdb gives TRBD1 as the D gene, but with no DNA this cannot be confirmed. CDR3 length: 13 amino acids. The V gene's germline CDR1 is SGHVS and CDR2 FNYEAQ. The CDR3: CASSTWTGTEQFF.

The CDR3 sequence is CASSTDRGPNEKLFF. This chain connects TRBV9 to TRBJ1-4; without DNA, the TCRdb call of TRBD1 cannot be checked. The CDR3 is made up of 15 amino acids. The germline gives CDR1 SGDLS, CDR2 YYNGEE.

The CDR3 is CASSPVDRGSLLYGYTF. The chain employs TRBV5-6 and TRBJ1-2; TCRdb's assignment of TRBD1 cannot be checked, as there is no DNA. Germline CDR1 SGHDT, CDR2 YYEEEE. The CDR3 sequence is 17 residues long.

This sequence joins TRBV12-3 or TRBV12-4 and TRBJ2-3; the D call of TRBD2 rests on TCRdb alone, since no DNA is present to check it. The CDR3 is 15 amino acids. CDR3 region: CASSFSSGVGDTQYF.

The CDR3 region is CASSLSGTRADTQYF. This chain connects TRBV11-2 to TRBJ2-3; the TCRdb call, TRBD1, lacks DNA for checking. Germline CDR1 is SGHAT and CDR2 is FQNNGV. The CDR3 consists of 15 residues. Using reference TRBV11-2 and TRBJ2-3 for the parts outside the CDR3, the full variable domain is EAGVAQSPRYKIIEKRQSVAFWCNPISGHATLYWYQQILGQGPKLLIQFQNNGVVDDSQLPKDRFSAERLKGVDSTLKIQPAKLEDSAVYLCASSLSGTRADTQYFGPGTRLTVL.

This sequence joins TRBV7-9 and TRBJ1-1; TCRdb's D call of TRBD1 is untestable without DNA. CDR1 and CDR2 from the germline V gene are SEHNR and FQNEAQ (reference sequence). The CDR3 is 15 residues long. The CDR3: CASRNGQGLNTEAFF.

This rearrangement joins TRBV5-4 to TRBJ1-1; TCRdb indicates TRBD1, and absent DNA this call remains unverified. The CDR3 has 12 residues. CDR1 is SGHNT, CDR2 YYREEE, per germline (reference sequence). The CDR3 spells CASSNQGAEAFF. Drawing the rest from reference TRBV5-4 and TRBJ1-1, the complete variable domain is ETGVTQSPTHLIKTRGQQVTLRCSSQSGHNTVSWYQQALGQGPQFIFQYYREEENGRGNFPPRFSGLQFPNYSSELNVNALELDDSALYLCASSNQGAEAFFGQGTRLTVV.

V is TRBV18 and J is TRBJ1-2. This CDR3 region has 13 residues. Germline assignment: CDR1 KGHSH and CDR2 LQKENI. CDR3 loop: CASSPQETGGYTF.

V gene TRBV19 combines with J gene TRBJ2-4; checking the TCRdb D call of TRBD1 is not possible without DNA. The V gene's germline CDR1 is LNHDA and CDR2 SQIVND (reference sequence). This CDR3 spans 14 amino acids. The CDR3 protein is CASTTGAAKNIQYF. The full variable domain, with the rest looked up from reference TRBV19 and TRBJ2-4, is DGGITQSPKYLFRKEGQNVTLSCEQNLNHDAMYWYRQDPGQGLRLIYYSQIVNDFQKGDIAEGYSVSREKKESFPLTVTSAQKNPTAFYLCASTTGAAKNIQYFGAGTRLSVL.

The chain is built from TRBV29-1 and TRBJ2-7; without DNA, the TCRdb call of TRBD1 cannot be checked. CDR1 is SQVTM, CDR2 ANQGSEA, per germline. The CDR3 has 15 residues. The CDR3 sequence: CSVEGRTGAYYEQYF.

The V call is TRBV6-1, the J call TRBJ2-2; TCRdb's assignment of TRBD2 cannot be checked, as there is no DNA. This CDR3 contains 15 residues. Germline CDR1 and CDR2: MNHNS and SASEGT. The chain's CDR3 is CASSFGRANTGELFF.

This chain joins TRBV19 and TRBJ2-2. This CDR3 comprises 14 residues. CDR1 and CDR2 (germline): LNHDA, SQIVND (reference sequence). The CDR3 here is CASSIGFQYSELFF.

V and J are TRBV7-2 and TRBJ2-7; lacking DNA, the TRBD2 call made by TCRdb goes unchecked. Per the germline V gene, CDR1 is SGHTA and CDR2 is FQGNSA. CDR3 length: 15 amino acids. Here the CDR3 reads CASSLEGLANDEQYF.

The V gene is TRBV5-4, the J gene TRBJ1-1; TCRdb designates TRBD1, a call that cannot be tested without DNA. CDR1 and CDR2 (germline): SGHNT, YYREEE (reference sequence). CDR3 length: 16 amino acids. The CDR3 reads CASSLPPGQGDTEAFF.

The V call is TRBV18, the J call TRBJ2-1; TCRdb picks TRBD1, but there is no DNA to check that call. The germline gives CDR1 KGHSH, CDR2 LQKENI. This CDR3 has 14 amino acids. The CDR3 reads CASSPSQTGPEQFF. Using reference TRBV18 and TRBJ2-1 for the parts outside the CDR3, the full variable domain is NAGVMQNPRHLVRRRGQEARLRCSPMKGHSHVYWYRQLPEEGLKFMVYLQKENIIDESGMPKERFSAEFPKEGPSILRIQQVVRGDSAAYFCASSPSQTGPEQFFGPGTRLTVL.

The chain carries TRBV5-1 and TRBJ2-1; TCRdb names TRBD1, which stays unverified in the absence of DNA. The V gene's germline CDR1 is SGHRS and CDR2 YFSETQ. The CDR3 is made up of 15 amino acids. CDR3 amino acids: CASSLVPDTYNEQFF.

The V call is TRBV12-3 or TRBV12-4, the J call TRBJ2-2; without DNA, the TCRdb call of TRBD1 cannot be checked. The CDR3 contains 14 residues. The CDR3 spells CASSRQGGSGELFF.

The V gene is TRBV20-1, the J gene TRBJ2-1. The CDR3 has 11 amino acids. The V gene's germline CDR1 is DFQATT and CDR2 SNEGSKA (reference sequence). The CDR3 loop is CSALSYNEQFF.

The chain couples TRBV15 to TRBJ2-1; TCRdb proposes TRBD2, but this gene call is untestable without DNA. Germline V gene lookup returns CDR1 LNHNV and CDR2 YYDKDF (reference sequence). CDR3 length: 16 amino acids. CDR3 sequence reads: CATSARELAGKDEQFF. Combining the CDR3 with reference TRBV15 and TRBJ2-1 gives the whole variable domain DAMVIQNPRYQVTQFGKPVTLSCSQTLNHNVMYWYQQKSSQAPKLLFHYYDKDFNNEADTPDNFQSRRPNTSFCFLDIRSPGLGDTAMYLCATSARELAGKDEQFFGPGTRLTVL.

The genes are TRBV7-8 and TRBJ1-5; as DNA is missing, the TRBD1 call by TCRdb cannot be tested. The germline V gene has CDR1 SGHVS and CDR2 FQNEAQ. The length of the CDR3 is 15 residues. The CDR3 is CASSRGQYSNQPQHF. The entire variable domain, with the rest obtained from reference TRBV7-8 and TRBJ1-5, is as follows: GAGVSQSPRYKVAKRGQDVALRCDPISGHVSLFWYQQALGQGPEFLTYFQNEAQLDKSGLPSDRFFAERPEGSVSTLKIQRTQQEDSAVYLCASSRGQYSNQPQHFGDGTRLSIL.

The CDR3 protein is CASSHHREDGYTF. This chain uses TRBV2 with TRBJ1-2; TCRdb picks TRBD1, but there is no DNA to check that call. This CDR3 region has 13 residues. Germline CDR1 SNHLY, CDR2 FYNNEI.

The chain's CDR3 is CASSPPWAANTGELFF. V is TRBV12-3 or TRBV12-4 and J is TRBJ2-2. CDR3 size: 16 residues.